This T cell receptor beta chain emerged from a study of technical replicates of blood from a few donors. This CDR3 is 17 amino acids long. The germline V gene has CDR1 WNHNN and CDR2 SYGVQD (reference sequence). The V segment lost 6 bases and the J segment 2 bases; nucleotides outside the gene matches: 13. The data were produced by immunoSEQ multiplex PCR, yet TCRdb's version contains in-frame clones alone and is incomplete. The sample holds approximately 100,000 clones, roughly 95% seen once. The chain is built from TRBV10-1 and TRBJ2-5; 9 nucleotides align to TRBD2. Sequencing was carried out using T cells isolated from PBMCs. This receptor was identified in a human donor in good health. The CDR3 nucleotides are TGCGCCAGCAGCGACGGGGCGGGAGGGTCGGAACAAGAGACCCAGTACTTC. This translates into CASSDGAGGSEQETQYF.